These 15 T cell receptor beta chains originate from one sample sequenced in a study of cytomegalovirus exposure and HLA in healthy donors. Amplification used 60 Vbeta primers and 13 Jbeta primers. Generated by immunoSEQ multiplex PCR, the TCRdb table keeps only in-frame clones and is missing some. This sample has about 150,000 clones, with roughly 64% found just once. The sequenced sample consisted of PBMCs. All receptors derive from a woman in her 30s in good health and CMV-seropositive.

This clone was counted only a few times. The chain uses TRBV9 and TRBJ2-2; TRBD1 is a possible D gene (5 bases). V lost 6 bases and J lost 4, with 19 bases in between. The CDR3 runs 16 residues. Germline lookup yields CDR1 SGDLS and CDR2 YYNGEE. Here the CDR3 DNA reads TGTGCCAGCACTCGGTCCTCGCAGGGCGGCACCGGGGAGCTGTTTTTT. Its translation: CASTRSSQGGTGELFF.

The chain recombines TRBV2 with TRBJ2-3; D perhaps matches TRBD1 (6 bases). Trimming cost V 3 bases and J 3 bases, with 10 bases left between them. The germline CDR1 and CDR2 sequences are SNHLY and FYNNEI. This CDR3 is 14 amino acids long. CDR3 amino acids: CASSDQGLTDTQYF. Written as DNA, the CDR3 is TGTGCCAGCAGTGATCAGGGGCTGACAGATACGCAGTATTTT.

CDR3 in DNA: TGTGCCAGCACCCCCCCGGGAGCTAACTATGGCTACACCTTC. As protein: CASTPPGANYGYTF. V gene TRBV28 combines with J gene TRBJ1-2, with D hard to call. V lost 7 bases to trimming and J lost 0 bases, with 12 bases between them. This CDR3 region has 14 residues. Germline V gene data show CDR1 as MDHEN and CDR2 as SYDVKM.

V usage is TRBV6-1 and J usage is TRBJ1-5, with TRBD1 identical over 10 bases. Germline V gene sequence: CDR1 MNHNS, CDR2 SASEGT. V was pared by 6 bases and J by 1 base, with 3 bases of the junction left unmatched. The CDR3 is made up of 15 amino acids. In DNA form, the CDR3 reads TGTGCCAGCAGGAGACAGGGGGCAAGCAATCAGCCCCAGCATTTT. This gives the protein CASRRQGASNQPQHF.

The chain joins TRBV4-2 to TRBJ2-7; TRBD2 might be the D (6 bases). V was pared by 5 bases and J by 0 bases, with 8 bases between. The V gene's germline CDR1 is LGHNA and CDR2 YNFKEQ. The CDR3 spans 13 residues. The CDR3 is CASSGGSSYEQYF. The CDR3 DNA reads as TGTGCCAGCAGCGGGGGGAGCTCCTACGAGCAGTACTTC.

This clone was recorded a few times. V is TRBV2 and J is TRBJ1-6, with D perhaps matching TRBD1 (6 bases). Trimming pared 5 bases from V and 5 bases from J, leaving 13 bases between. This CDR3 region has 15 residues. From germline, CDR1 is SNHLY and CDR2 FYNNEI. The CDR3 loop reads CASSLYRVDNSPLHF. The CDR3 DNA follows: TGTGCCAGCAGTCTATACAGGGTGGATAATTCACCCCTCCACTTT.

The chain employs TRBV27 and TRBJ1-1, with D possibly TRBD1 on 6 matching bases. Germline lookup yields CDR1 MNHEY and CDR2 SMNVEV (reference sequence). Trimming removed 5 bases from V and 3 bases from J, with 16 bases in between. The CDR3 consists of 15 residues. The CDR3 region is CASSMGTGWDTEAFF. The DNA for the CDR3 is TGTGCCAGCAGTATGGGCACAGGGTGGGACACTGAAGCTTTCTTT.

This chain joins TRBV19 and TRBJ2-5; D might be TRBD2 (6 bases). Germline CDR1 LNHDA, CDR2 SQIVND (reference sequence). This CDR3 has 14 amino acids. Trimming removed 7 bases at V and 2 bases at J, with 14 bases between. In DNA, the CDR3 is TGTGCCAGTACCCCTGGCGGGGCGCAAGAGACCCAGTACTTC. Its translation is CASTPGGAQETQYF.

This clone has only a few counts. The chain combines TRBV6-1 with TRBJ1-2; D possibly corresponds to TRBD1 (6 bases). V lost 7 bases to trimming and J lost 6 bases, with 12 bases between them. CDR1 and CDR2 (germline): MNHNS, SASEGT. CDR3 length: 12 amino acids. CDR3 DNA: TGTGCCAGCACCGAGGGGGGGCATGGCTACACCTTC. It encodes CASTEGGHGYTF.

This clone was seen a handful of times. J is TRBJ1-1 and V is TRBV5-5; maybe TRBD1 (6 bases). V lost 0 bases and J 6 bases, leaving 15 bases between the germline ends. The CDR3 extends over 15 amino acids. CDR1 and CDR2 from the germline V gene are SGHKS and YYEKEE (reference sequence). CDR3 nucleotide sequence: TGTGCCAGCAGCTTGGGACCAACAGGGTATCCTGAAGCTTTCTTT. Amino acids: CASSLGPTGYPEAFF. The complete variable domain, with remaining parts taken from reference TRBV5-5 and TRBJ1-1, reads DAGVTQSPTHLIKTRGQQVTLRCSPISGHKSVSWYQQVLGQGPQFIFQYYEKEERGRGNFPDRFSARQFPNYSSELNVNALLLGDSALYLCASSLGPTGYPEAFFGQGTRLTVV.

This clone was seen a handful of times. The DNA for the CDR3 is TGTGCCAGCAGCCCAGACAGGTCCTACGAGCAGTACTTC. Translating it yields CASSPDRSYEQYF. The chain has TRBV5-4 and TRBJ2-7; possibly TRBD1 for D (6 bases). The CDR3 runs to 13 residues. CDR1 and CDR2 from the germline V gene are SGHNT and YYREEE (reference sequence). Trimming removed 4 bases at V and 1 base at J, with 9 bases between.

The chain carries TRBV7-2 and TRBJ2-1; unclear D gene. V lost 6 bases and J 0 bases, leaving 12 bases between the germline ends. The CDR3 sequence is 15 residues long. Looked up from germline, CDR1 is SGHTA and CDR2 is FQGNSA. This chain's CDR3 is CASRYSRSSYNEQFF. CDR3 DNA sequence: TGTGCCAGCAGGTACAGCCGAAGCTCCTACAATGAGCAGTTCTTC.

The rearrangement uses TRBV11-3 and TRBJ2-5, with a weak D call TRBD2 (5 bases). V lost 5 bases and J lost 4, with 17 bases in between. The CDR3 extends over 15 amino acids. Germline loops: CDR1 SGHNT, CDR2 YENEEA. The CDR3 region is CASSLPPAEGETQYF. The CDR3 DNA reads as TGTGCCAGCAGCCTTCCTCCGGCAGAGGGAGAGACCCAGTACTTC.

J is TRBJ1-2 and V is TRBV9; D is uncertain. Germline values: CDR1 SGDLS, CDR2 YYNGEE. The V and J ends lost 2 bases and 0 bases respectively, with 5 bases between them. The CDR3 covers 13 residues. In nucleotides, the CDR3 is TGTGCCAGCAGCGTCCGGGCTAACTATGGCTACACCTTC. Its translation is CASSVRANYGYTF.

This chain joins TRBV6-6 and TRBJ2-6; D not certain. CDR3 length: 15 residues. In germline, CDR1 is MNHNY, CDR2 SVGAGI (reference sequence). Deletions cut 2 bases from V and 2 bases from J, with 7 bases between. CDR3 coding DNA: TGTGCCAGCAGTTACGTCCGGGCTGGGGCCAACGTCCTGACTTTC. Residues: CASSYVRAGANVLTF.